What follows are 5 T cell receptor beta chains derived from one specimen sequenced in a study of Graves' ophthalmopathy and Graves' hyperthyroidism. The study amplified TCR beta CDR3 regions using RNA transcripts. Investigators did first-round RT-PCR with HTBI primers, then second-round multiplex PCR. Each CDR3 protein gets one entry after TCRdb re-called the multiplex PCR reads with MiXCR. The data contain 400,000 or so distinct CDR3 sequences, less than 20% of them singletons. The sample consisted of peripheral blood. Every receptor here comes from a woman aged 18-30 years with stable Graves' hyperthyroidism.

This clonotype occurred many times. This chain uses TRBV19 with TRBJ1-2; no clear D gene. The germline V and J ends were trimmed by 4 bases and 3 bases, with 9 bases remaining between them. There are 13 residues in the CDR3. Germline CDR1 and CDR2: LNHDA and SQIVND (reference sequence). The CDR3 DNA is TGTGCCAGTAGTAATCCCGGTCACTATGGCTACACCTTC. Translating it yields CASSNPGHYGYTF.

This clonotype was observed at least ten times. A single base separates this from a much larger clone, so it may be a read error. The chain uses TRBV12-3 or TRBV12-4 and TRBJ1-2; D remains ambiguous. V was shortened by 5 bases and J by 5 bases, with 15 bases between the two germline ends. The CDR3 consists of 14 residues. CDR3: CASSHLLLLYGYTF. The CDR3, as DNA: TGTGCCAGCAGTCACCTCTTACTACTATATGGCTACACCTTC.

The chain recombines TRBV15 with TRBJ2-7; D ambiguous. This CDR3 has 13 residues. The V gene lost 0 bases and the J gene lost 6 bases, with 9 bases spanning the gap. Germline CDR1 LNHNV, CDR2 YYDKDF (reference sequence). The CDR3 coding sequence is TGTGCCACCAGCAGAGATCTAGGGTCCGAGCAGTACTTC. It yields the protein CATSRDLGSEQYF.

The sample holds many counts of this clonotype. The chain is built from TRBV6-2 or TRBV6-3 and TRBJ1-6; TRBD1 matches 8 bases. The V gene's germline CDR1 is MNHEY and CDR2 SVGEGT. V was clipped by 6 bases and J by 7 bases; unmatched bases: 5. The length of the CDR3 is 14 residues. The CDR3 loop reads CASRNRGGNSPLHF. CDR3 coding DNA: TGTGCCAGCAGAAACAGGGGGGGCAATTCACCCCTCCACTTT.

In this sample, this clonotype turned up many times. The J gene is TRBJ1-1, the V gene TRBV19; D is ambiguous. The CDR3 totals 13 residues. Trimming pared 3 bases from V and 3 bases from J, leaving 8 bases between. Germline V gene lookup returns CDR1 LNHDA and CDR2 SQIVND (reference sequence). The CDR3 coding sequence is TGTGCCAGTAGTATCCAGGTGGACACTGAAGCTTTCTTT. It codes for CASSIQVDTEAFF.